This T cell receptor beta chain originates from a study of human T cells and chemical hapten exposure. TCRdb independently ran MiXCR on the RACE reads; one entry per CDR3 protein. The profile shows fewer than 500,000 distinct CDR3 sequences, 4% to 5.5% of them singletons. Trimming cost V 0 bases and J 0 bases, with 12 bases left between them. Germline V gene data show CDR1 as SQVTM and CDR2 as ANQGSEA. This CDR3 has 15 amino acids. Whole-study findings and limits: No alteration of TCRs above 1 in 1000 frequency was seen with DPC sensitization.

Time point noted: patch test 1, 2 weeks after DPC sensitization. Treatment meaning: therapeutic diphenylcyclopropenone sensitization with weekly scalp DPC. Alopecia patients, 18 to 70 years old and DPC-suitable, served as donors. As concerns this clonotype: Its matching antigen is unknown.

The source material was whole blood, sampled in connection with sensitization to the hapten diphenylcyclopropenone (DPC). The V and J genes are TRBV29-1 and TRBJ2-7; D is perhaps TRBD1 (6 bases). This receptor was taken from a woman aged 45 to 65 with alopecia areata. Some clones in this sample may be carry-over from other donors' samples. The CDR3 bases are TGCAGCGTTGAAGAACCCAGGGGCGCCTCCTACGAGCAGTACTTC. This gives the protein CSVEEPRGASYEQYF.